This TCR beta chain was identified during a study of long-term antiretroviral therapy in people with HIV. Study-level information: The earliest specimens came about a decade ahead of the 2015 immediate-ART recommendation. Study outcomes and limitations: Drawn between the mid-2000s and the late 2010s, the blood was possibly obtained under older ART regimens.

This clone was seen a handful of times. Its target is unknown. V lost 1 base to trimming and J lost 4 bases, with 11 bases between them. The CDR3 is 14 residues long. In germline, CDR1 is SGHTA, CDR2 FQGNSA. The run of the v3.0 immunoSEQ assay was at survey level. TCRdb keeps only in-frame clones here, not all; method: immunoSEQ multiplex PCR. The top ten hold approximately 6.5% of the sample, which has around 20,000 clones, around 74% seen once. The rearrangement joins TRBV7-2 to TRBJ2-7; perhaps TRBD1 as D (5 bases). This material consisted of unsorted PBMCs, taken at the start of antiretroviral therapy, before treatment. This receptor was identified in a man younger than 30 with HIV. In nucleotides, the CDR3 is TGTGCCAGCAGCTTAGTAGGGGCCGGGTACGAGCAGTACTTC. It translates to CASSLVGAGYEQYF.